The rows below give T cell receptor beta chains drawn from one sample of a study of OX40 agonist ivuxolimab in advanced cancers. Profiling relied on immunoSEQ multiplex PCR, and the TCRdb table lists in-frame clones only, not all of them. The sample carries tens of thousands of clones, 94% recorded once. Sequences were derived from CD4+ or CD8+ T cells sorted from blood, sampled in a trial of the OX40 agonist ivuxolimab. These TCRs come from an adult with an advanced solid tumor such as melanoma, head and neck, liver or kidney cancer. CDR3s include the opening cysteine and the closing phenylalanine or tryptophan. D genes are given only for firm matches. Only some rows state a clone size, as once, few, many or a class for expanded clones.

j_gene	abundance	v_gene	d_gene	CDR3aa	CDR3nt
TRBJ2-7	NA	TRBV27	NA	CASSVLGLPSYEQYF	TGTGCCAGCAGCGTGTTAGGACTACCCTCCTACGAGCAGTACTTC
TRBJ1-1	NA	TRBV10-3	NA	CAVALGLNTEAFF	TGTGCCGTCGCTCTGGGGTTGAACACTGAAGCTTTCTTT
TRBJ2-5	NA	TRBV19	NA	CASLRAWETQYF	TGTGCCAGCCTACGGGCTTGGGAGACCCAGTACTTC
TRBJ1-1	NA	TRBV25-1	NA	CASSASTEAFF	TGTGCCAGCAGTGCTAGCACTGAAGCTTTCTTT
TRBJ2-1	NA	TRBV11-2	NA	CASSLMDNEQFF	TGTGCCAGCAGCTTGATGGACAATGAGCAGTTCTTC
TRBJ2-3	NA	TRBV30	TRBD2	CAWSVGSGRFMNTQYF	TGTGCCTGGAGTGTAGGCAGCGGGAGATTTATGAATACGCAGTATTTT
TRBJ1-1	NA	TRBV6-5	NA	CASSPTGNTEAFF	TGTGCCAGCAGTCCCACGGGAAACACTGAAGCTTTCTTT
TRBJ2-7	NA	TRBV25-1	NA	CASSEWGTTYEQYF	TGTGCCAGCAGTGAATGGGGGACGACCTACGAGCAGTACTTC
TRBJ2-3	NA	TRBV6-1	TRBD1	CASSEAADRGLIDTQYF	TGTGCCAGCAGTGAAGCGGCCGACAGGGGGCTTATAGATACGCAGTATTTT
TRBJ1-1	once	TRBV7-9	NA	CASSFTAGRPNTEAFF	TGTGCCAGCAGCTTTACGGCGGGACGGCCAAACACTGAAGCTTTCTTT
TRBJ2-7	NA	TRBV15	TRBD2	CATSSSGTEQYF	TGTGCCACCAGCAGTAGCGGGACGGAGCAGTACTTC
TRBJ2-1	NA	TRBV4-3	TRBD2	CASSLGLASDEQFF	TGCGCCAGCAGCCTGGGACTAGCTAGCGATGAGCAGTTCTTC
TRBJ1-1	once	TRBV5-6	TRBD1	CASSSDRAVNTEAFF	TGTGCCAGCAGCTCGGACAGGGCAGTGAACACTGAAGCTTTCTTT
TRBJ2-7	NA	TRBV7-9	TRBD1	CASSLEPGGASYEQYF	TGTGCCAGCAGCTTAGAACCAGGGGGCGCTTCCTACGAGCAGTACTTC
TRBJ1-2	NA	TRBV4-3	NA	CASSQEGPPADYGYTF	TGCGCCAGCAGCCAAGAAGGTCCGCCGGCGGACTATGGCTACACCTTC
TRBJ2-7	NA	TRBV28	TRBD1	CASRDREHFPTDEQYF	TGTGCCAGCAGGGACAGGGAACATTTCCCCACAGACGAGCAGTACTTC
TRBJ2-3	NA	TRBV15	NA	CATSRDQEPGMTDTQYF	TGTGCCACCAGCAGAGATCAGGAGCCAGGAATGACAGATACGCAGTATTTT
TRBJ2-3	NA	TRBV2	TRBD2	CASSDWREGGTDTQYF	TGTGCCAGCAGTGATTGGCGGGAGGGGGGGACAGATACGCAGTATTTT
TRBJ2-1	NA	TRBV19	NA	CASSIFESSYNEQFF	TGTGCCAGTAGTATATTCGAAAGCTCCTACAATGAGCAGTTCTTC
TRBJ1-1	NA	TRBV20-1	NA	CSARRWEAFF	TGCAGTGCTAGAAGGTGGGAAGCTTTCTTT
TRBJ2-7	NA	TRBV9	NA	CASSPTSSYEQYF	TGTGCCAGCAGCCCAACATCTAGCTACGAGCAGTACTTC
TRBJ2-3	once	TRBV6-6	NA	CASSLMGGDTQYF	TGTGCCAGCTCTTTGATGGGTGGAGATACGCAGTATTTT
TRBJ1-2	NA	TRBV6-1	NA	CATGTGYTF	TGTGCCACTGGGACGGGCTACACCTTC
TRBJ2-1	few	TRBV5-6	TRBD1	CASTQAGTDNEQFF	TGTGCCAGCACCCAGGCCGGGACAGACAATGAGCAGTTCTTC
TRBJ2-3	NA	TRBV6-4	NA	CASSDYHNTDTQYF	TGTGCCAGCAGTGACTACCATAACACAGATACGCAGTATTTT
TRBJ2-3	NA	TRBV28	TRBD1	CASSLTGGTDTQYF	TGTGCCAGCAGTCTAACAGGGGGCACAGATACGCAGTATTTT
TRBJ2-5	NA	TRBV11-2	NA	CASSLVRYSETQYF	TGTGCCAGCAGCTTAGTCAGGTATTCAGAGACCCAGTACTTC
TRBJ2-7	NA	TRBV7-2	TRBD2	CASSSTVGGGYEQYF	TGTGCCAGCAGCTCGACTGTGGGGGGGGGATACGAGCAGTACTTC
TRBJ1-4	NA	TRBV28	NA	CASSFRQGTTNEKLFF	TGTGCCAGCAGTTTCCGTCAGGGAACAACTAATGAAAAACTGTTTTTT
TRBJ2-1	NA	TRBV4-3	TRBD2	CASSQAPSGRGREQFF	TGCGCCAGCAGCCAAGCTCCTAGCGGGAGGGGGCGTGAGCAGTTCTTC